Sequencing of this T cell receptor (beta chain) was carried out in a study of CD8 T cells in Susac syndrome. Study-level background: When their blood was taken, the Susac syndrome patients had either not yet had any therapy, were taking corticosteroids, or were taking intravenous immunoglobulin alone.

Random hexamers served to reverse transcribe about 0.5 to 1 ug RNA. The amplification used immunoSEQ multiplex PCR on TCR beta CDR3; it spanned 54 Vbeta and 13 Jbeta. MiXCR, run by TCRdb on the immunoSEQ multiplex PCR reads, gives a single entry per CDR3 protein. Among about 150,000 distinct CDR3 sequences listed, around 96% were seen once. V lost 4 bases, J lost 0 bases, and 10 bases lay in between. Germline CDR1 reads MGHRA; CDR2 reads YSYEKL. The CDR3 has 15 amino acids. Patients with Susac syndrome fulfilled recently defined diagnostic criteria for definite or probable disease. It was negative isolation that provided the CD8+ and CD4+ T cells, whereas TEMRA cells were enriched by FACS.

This chain links TRBV4-1 with TRBJ1-5; D remains unclear. The sequencing sample was made of CD4+ T cells from PBMCs. The origin of this receptor is a human donor with Susac syndrome. The CDR3 protein is CASSPAIDSNQPQHF. The CDR3 coding sequence is TGCGCCAGCAGCCCGGCAATCGATAGCAATCAGCCCCAGCATTTT.